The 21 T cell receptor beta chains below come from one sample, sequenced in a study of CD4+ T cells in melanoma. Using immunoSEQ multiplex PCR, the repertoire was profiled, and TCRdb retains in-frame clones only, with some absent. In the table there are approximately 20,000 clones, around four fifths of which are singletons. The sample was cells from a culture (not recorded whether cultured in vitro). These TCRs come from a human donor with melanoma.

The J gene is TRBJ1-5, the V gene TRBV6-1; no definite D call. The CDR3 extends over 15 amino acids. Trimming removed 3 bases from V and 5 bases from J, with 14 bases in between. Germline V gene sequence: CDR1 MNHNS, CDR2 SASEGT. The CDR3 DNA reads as TGTGCCAGCAGTGATAGAGGGTCCGGCCATCAGCCCCAGCATTTT. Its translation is CASSDRGSGHQPQHF.

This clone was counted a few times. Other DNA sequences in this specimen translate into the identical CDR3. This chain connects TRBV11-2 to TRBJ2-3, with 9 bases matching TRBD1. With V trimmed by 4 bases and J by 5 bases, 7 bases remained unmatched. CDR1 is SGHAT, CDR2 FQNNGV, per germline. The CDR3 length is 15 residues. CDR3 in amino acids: CASSSYRGRGDTQYF. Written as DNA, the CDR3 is TGTGCCAGCAGCTCCTACAGGGGGCGTGGAGATACGCAGTATTTT.

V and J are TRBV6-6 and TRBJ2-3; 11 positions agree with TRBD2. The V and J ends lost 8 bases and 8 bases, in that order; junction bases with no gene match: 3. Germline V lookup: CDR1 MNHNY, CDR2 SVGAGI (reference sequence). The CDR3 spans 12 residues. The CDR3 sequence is CASRLAGSTQYF. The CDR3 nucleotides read TGTGCCAGCCGACTAGCGGGGTCTACGCAGTATTTT.

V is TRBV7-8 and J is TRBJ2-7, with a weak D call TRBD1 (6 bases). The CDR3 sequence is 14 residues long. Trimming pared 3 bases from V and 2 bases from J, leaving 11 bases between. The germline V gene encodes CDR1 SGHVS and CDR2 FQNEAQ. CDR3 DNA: TGTGCCAGCAGCTTGGTACAGGGCCCCTACGAGCAGTACTTC. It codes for CASSLVQGPYEQYF.

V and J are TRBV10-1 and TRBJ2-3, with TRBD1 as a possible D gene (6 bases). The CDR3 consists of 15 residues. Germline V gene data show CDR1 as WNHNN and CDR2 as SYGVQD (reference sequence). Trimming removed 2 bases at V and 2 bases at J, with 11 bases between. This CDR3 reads CASSEARGITDTQYF. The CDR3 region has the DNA TGCGCCAGCAGTGAGGCCAGGGGTATCACAGATACGCAGTATTTT.

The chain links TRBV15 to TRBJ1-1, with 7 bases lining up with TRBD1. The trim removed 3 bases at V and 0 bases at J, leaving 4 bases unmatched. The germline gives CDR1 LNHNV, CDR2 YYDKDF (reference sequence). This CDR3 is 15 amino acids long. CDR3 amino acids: CATSRETGLNTEAFF. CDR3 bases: TGTGCCACCAGCAGGGAGACAGGGCTGAACACTGAAGCTTTCTTT.

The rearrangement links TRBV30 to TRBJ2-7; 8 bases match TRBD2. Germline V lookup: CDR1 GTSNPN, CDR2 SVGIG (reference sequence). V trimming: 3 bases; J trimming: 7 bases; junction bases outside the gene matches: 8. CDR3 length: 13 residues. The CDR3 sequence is CAWRRGGGIEQYF. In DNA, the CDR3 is TGTGCCTGGAGGAGGGGCGGGGGGATAGAGCAGTACTTC. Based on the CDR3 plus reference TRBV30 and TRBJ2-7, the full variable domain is SQTIHQWPATLVQPVGSPLSLECTVEGTSNPNLYWYRQAAGRGLQLLFYSVGIGQISSEVPQNLSASRPQDRQFILSSKKLLLSDSGFYLCAWRRGGGIEQYFGPGTRLTVT.

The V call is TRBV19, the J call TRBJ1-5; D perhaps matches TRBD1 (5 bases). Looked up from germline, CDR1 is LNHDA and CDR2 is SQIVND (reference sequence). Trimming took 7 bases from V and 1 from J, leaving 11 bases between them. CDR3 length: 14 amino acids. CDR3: CASTPGLSNQPQHF. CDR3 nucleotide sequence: TGTGCCAGTACCCCAGGGTTGAGCAATCAGCCCCAGCATTTT.

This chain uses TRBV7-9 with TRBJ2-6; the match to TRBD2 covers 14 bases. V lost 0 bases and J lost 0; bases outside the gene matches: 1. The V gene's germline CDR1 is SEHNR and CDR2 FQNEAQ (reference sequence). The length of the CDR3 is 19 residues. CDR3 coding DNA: TGTGCCAGCAGCTTAGCGACTAGCGGGGGGGGCTCTGGGGCCAACGTCCTGACTTTC. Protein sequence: CASSLATSGGGSGANVLTF.

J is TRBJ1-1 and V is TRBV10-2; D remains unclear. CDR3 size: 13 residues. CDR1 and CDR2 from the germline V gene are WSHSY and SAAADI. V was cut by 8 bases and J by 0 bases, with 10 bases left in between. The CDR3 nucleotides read TGCGCCAGCGGCCGTGCCTTGAACACTGAAGCTTTCTTT. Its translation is CASGRALNTEAFF.

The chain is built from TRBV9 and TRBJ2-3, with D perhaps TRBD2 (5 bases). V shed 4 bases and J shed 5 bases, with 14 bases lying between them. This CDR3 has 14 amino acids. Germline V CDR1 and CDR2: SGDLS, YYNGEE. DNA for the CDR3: TGTGCCAGCAGCCTTGGACTCCCGGGAGATACGCAGTATTTT. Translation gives CASSLGLPGDTQYF.

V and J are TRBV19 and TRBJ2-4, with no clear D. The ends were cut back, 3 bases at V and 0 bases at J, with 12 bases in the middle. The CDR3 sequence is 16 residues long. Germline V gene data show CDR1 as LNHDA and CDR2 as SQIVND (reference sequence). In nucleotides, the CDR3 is TGTGCCAGTAGTATCCGCGGTACACTAGCCAAAAACATTCAGTACTTC. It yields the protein CASSIRGTLAKNIQYF.

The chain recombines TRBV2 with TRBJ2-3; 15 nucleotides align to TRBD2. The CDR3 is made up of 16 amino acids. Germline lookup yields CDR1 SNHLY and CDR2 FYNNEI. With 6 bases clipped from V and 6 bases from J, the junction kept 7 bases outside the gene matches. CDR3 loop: CASRGGLAGGGDTQYF. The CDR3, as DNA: TGTGCCAGCAGGGGGGGACTAGCGGGGGGCGGGGATACGCAGTATTTT. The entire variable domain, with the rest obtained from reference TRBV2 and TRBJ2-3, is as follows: EPEVTQTPSHQVTQMGQEVILRCVPISNHLYFYWYRQILGQKVEFLVSFYNNEISEKSEIFDDQFSVERPDGSNFTLKIRSTKLEDSAMYFCASRGGLAGGGDTQYFGPGTRLTVL.

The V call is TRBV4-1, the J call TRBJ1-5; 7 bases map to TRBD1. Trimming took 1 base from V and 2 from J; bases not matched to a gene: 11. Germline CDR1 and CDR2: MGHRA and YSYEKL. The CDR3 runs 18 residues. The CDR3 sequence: CASSQVGKQGKGNQPQHF. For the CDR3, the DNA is TGCGCCAGCAGCCAAGTTGGTAAACAGGGGAAGGGCAATCAGCCCCAGCATTTT.

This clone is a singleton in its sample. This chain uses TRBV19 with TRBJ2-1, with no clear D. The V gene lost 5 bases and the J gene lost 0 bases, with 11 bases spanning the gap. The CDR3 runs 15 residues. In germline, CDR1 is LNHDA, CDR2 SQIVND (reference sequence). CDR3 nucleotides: TGTGCCAGTAGTCGAACGAAGGGCTCCTACAATGAGCAGTTCTTC. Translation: CASSRTKGSYNEQFF.

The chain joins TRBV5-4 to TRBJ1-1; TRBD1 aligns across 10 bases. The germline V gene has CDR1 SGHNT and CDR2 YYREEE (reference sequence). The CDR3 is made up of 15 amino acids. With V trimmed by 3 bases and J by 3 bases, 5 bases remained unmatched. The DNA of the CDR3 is TGTGCCAGCAGCTCACCGGGACAGGGGTACACTGAAGCTTTCTTT. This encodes CASSSPGQGYTEAFF.

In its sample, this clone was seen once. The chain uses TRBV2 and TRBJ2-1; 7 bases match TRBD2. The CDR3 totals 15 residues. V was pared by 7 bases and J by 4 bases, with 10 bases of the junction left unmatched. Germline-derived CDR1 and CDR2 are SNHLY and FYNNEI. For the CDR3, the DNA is TGTGCCAGCAAAATAGTAGCGGGTGAATACAATGAGCAGTTCTTC. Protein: CASKIVAGEYNEQFF.

CDR3 DNA: TGTGCCAGCTCCCTCGGACCTTCGACGGGGGAGCAGTACTTC. Translation gives CASSLGPSTGEQYF. The genes are TRBV18 and TRBJ2-7; D possibly corresponds to TRBD2 (5 bases). V was cut by 6 bases and J by 7 bases, with 19 bases left in between. Germline values: CDR1 KGHSH, CDR2 LQKENI. The CDR3 has 14 residues.

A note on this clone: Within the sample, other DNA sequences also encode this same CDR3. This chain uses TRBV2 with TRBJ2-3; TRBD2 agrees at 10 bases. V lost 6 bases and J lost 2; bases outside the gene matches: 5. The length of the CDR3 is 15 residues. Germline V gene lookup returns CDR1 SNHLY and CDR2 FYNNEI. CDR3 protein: CASSPGTSVTDTQYF. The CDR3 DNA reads TGTGCCAGCAGCCCCGGGACTAGCGTCACAGATACGCAGTATTTT.

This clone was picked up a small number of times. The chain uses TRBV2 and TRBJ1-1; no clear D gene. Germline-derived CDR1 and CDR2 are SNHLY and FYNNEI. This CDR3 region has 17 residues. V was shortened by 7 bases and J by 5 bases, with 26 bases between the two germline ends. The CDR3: CASIGRHNRDRKTEAFF. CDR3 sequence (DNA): TGTGCCAGCATTGGTAGGCATAACCGGGATCGGAAAACTGAAGCTTTCTTT. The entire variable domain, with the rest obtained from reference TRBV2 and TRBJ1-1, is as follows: EPEVTQTPSHQVTQMGQEVILRCVPISNHLYFYWYRQILGQKVEFLVSFYNNEISEKSEIFDDQFSVERPDGSNFTLKIRSTKLEDSAMYFCASIGRHNRDRKTEAFFGQGTRLTVV.

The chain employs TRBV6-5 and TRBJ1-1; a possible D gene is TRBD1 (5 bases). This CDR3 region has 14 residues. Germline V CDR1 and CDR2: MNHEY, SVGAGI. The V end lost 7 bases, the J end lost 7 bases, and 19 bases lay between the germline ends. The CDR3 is CASKTTQGANEAFF. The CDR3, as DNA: TGTGCCAGCAAAACCACGCAGGGAGCTAATGAAGCTTTCTTT.